The TCR beta chain described here comes from a study of HIV-infected patients and healthy controls. Overall study findings and caveats: HIV-infected patients shared fewer CDR3 sequences between individuals than healthy controls.

The CDR3 contains 17 residues. The ends lost 3 bases at V and 8 bases at J; junction bases unmatched: 16. CDR1 and CDR2 (germline): SGHAT, FQNNGV. No cell fractionation was done, so the repertoire covers all unsorted peripheral blood T cells. About 40% of the ten uninfected healthy control donors were sampled twice, two to three months apart. Many counts were recorded for this clonotype. What it binds is not known. cDNA was made from roughly 470 ng RNA using alpha and beta constant primers. Separate chain-specific third strand synthesis with multiplexing indices produced the alpha and beta libraries. Via MiXCR, TCRdb re-called the 5' RACE reads, giving one row per CDR3 protein. This sample has about 18,000 distinct CDR3 sequences; approximately 9% occur once, and the top ten carry over 5.5%.

The TCR originated in an adult in good health. The genes are TRBV11-2 and TRBJ2-1, with 7 positions matching TRBD2. The specimen sequenced was blood. The CDR3 nucleotides are TGTGCCAGCAGCTTCCCGGGAGGCGGGAGAGGATCCGATGAGCAGTTCTTC. Its protein product is CASSFPGGGRGSDEQFF.